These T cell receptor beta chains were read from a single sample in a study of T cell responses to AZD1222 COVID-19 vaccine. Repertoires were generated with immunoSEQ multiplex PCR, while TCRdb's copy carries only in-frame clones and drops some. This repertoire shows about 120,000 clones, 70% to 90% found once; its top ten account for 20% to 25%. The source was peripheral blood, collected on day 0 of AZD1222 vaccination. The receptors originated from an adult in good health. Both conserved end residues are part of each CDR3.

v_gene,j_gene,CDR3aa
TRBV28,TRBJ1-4,CASSYLSGGTNEKLFF
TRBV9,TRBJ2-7,CASSDSSYEQYF
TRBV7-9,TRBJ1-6,CASSRPGQANSPLHF
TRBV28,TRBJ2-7,CASSWSASYEQYF
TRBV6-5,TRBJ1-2,CASSYGQNYGYTF
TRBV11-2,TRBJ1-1,CASSWGEGTEAFF
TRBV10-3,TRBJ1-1,CAISNTGGGANTEAFF
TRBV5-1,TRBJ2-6,CASSLVSAGSTSGANVLTF
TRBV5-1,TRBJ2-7,CASSLGMRVGNSYEQYF
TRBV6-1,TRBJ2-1,CASRDVSSYNEQFF
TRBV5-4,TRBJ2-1,CASSGGEFGEQFF
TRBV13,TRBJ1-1,CASSQESQAFF
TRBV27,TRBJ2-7,CASSLRQLSSYEQYF
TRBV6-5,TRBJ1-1,CASTFTMGANTEAFF